These 24 T cell receptor beta chains were sequenced from one sample in a study of somatic mutations in cytotoxic T cells in rheumatoid arthritis. Only in-frame clones appear in the TCRdb table, and some are missing; sequencing was by immunoSEQ multiplex PCR. The data contain several thousand clones, 83% of them singletons. Sequenced: CD8+ T cells sorted from blood. The receptor set was obtained from a woman in her forties or fifties with rheumatoid arthritis.

This chain joins TRBV19 and TRBJ1-1; the D gene is possibly TRBD1 (6 bases). Trimming shortened V by 6 bases and J by 3 bases, and 11 bases separated the two germline ends. The CDR3 has 13 residues. Germline assignment: CDR1 LNHDA and CDR2 SQIVND (reference sequence). The CDR3 is CASRRGYDTEAFF. In DNA, the CDR3 is TGTGCCAGTAGGAGGGGGTATGACACTGAAGCTTTCTTT. Using reference TRBV19 and TRBJ1-1 for the parts outside the CDR3, the full variable domain is DGGITQSPKYLFRKEGQNVTLSCEQNLNHDAMYWYRQDPGQGLRLIYYSQIVNDFQKGDIAEGYSVSREKKESFPLTVTSAQKNPTAFYLCASRRGYDTEAFFGQGTRLTVV.

This chain links TRBV7-6 with TRBJ1-1; 8 nucleotides match TRBD1. With 5 bases clipped from V and 1 base from J, the junction kept 3 bases outside the gene matches. This CDR3 is built from 14 residues. Germline V gene data show CDR1 as SGHVS and CDR2 as FNYEAQ. The CDR3 DNA reads as TGTGCCAGCAGCCTGGGACAGGCGAACACTGAAGCTTTCTTT. Translating it yields CASSLGQANTEAFF.

V gene TRBV11-2 combines with J gene TRBJ2-1; 12 bases align to TRBD2. Per the germline V gene, CDR1 is SGHAT and CDR2 is FQNNGV. V was clipped by 6 bases and J by 2 bases; unmatched bases: 8. The CDR3 runs 17 residues. This CDR3 reads CASRTGTSGPAYNEQFF. The CDR3 DNA reads TGTGCCAGCAGGACCGGGACTAGCGGGCCTGCCTACAATGAGCAGTTCTTC. Supplemented by reference TRBV11-2 and TRBJ2-1, the full variable domain reads EAGVAQSPRYKIIEKRQSVAFWCNPISGHATLYWYQQILGQGPKLLIQFQNNGVVDDSQLPKDRFSAERLKGVDSTLKIQPAKLEDSAVYLCASRTGTSGPAYNEQFFGPGTRLTVL.

The gene calls are TRBV7-9 and TRBJ2-7, with D hard to call. CDR1 SEHNR and CDR2 FQNEAQ come from the germline V gene (reference sequence). The CDR3 is 12 residues long. Trimming pared 3 bases from V and 3 bases from J, leaving 6 bases between. Written as DNA, the CDR3 is TGTGCCAGCAGCTTCCTCTACTACGAGCAGTACTTC. This encodes CASSFLYYEQYF.

The chain employs TRBV28 and TRBJ2-7; TRBD2 matches at 8 bases. Germline trimming cut 10 bases from V and 3 bases from J; bases unmatched to any gene: 8. CDR3 length: 13 amino acids. Looked up from germline, CDR1 is MDHEN and CDR2 is SYDVKM. In nucleotides, the CDR3 is TGTGCCACACGGGAGGGAGGGGGCTACGAGCAGTACTTC. It is translated as CATREGGGYEQYF.

The chain uses TRBV4-1 and TRBJ2-1, with D perhaps TRBD1 (6 bases). Trimming shortened V by 4 bases and J by 0 bases, and 13 bases separated the two germline ends. The CDR3 extends over 16 amino acids. Germline V gene lookup returns CDR1 MGHRA and CDR2 YSYEKL. This chain's CDR3 is CASSRLRGGSYNEQFF. The CDR3 DNA reads as TGCGCCAGCAGCCGCCTTCGAGGGGGCTCCTACAATGAGCAGTTCTTC.

This chain joins TRBV5-4 and TRBJ2-1; TRBD2 matches 11 bases. Looked up from germline, CDR1 is SGHNT and CDR2 is YYREEE (reference sequence). The length of the CDR3 is 15 residues. Losses at the gene ends were 6 bases for V and 7 bases for J; bases not matched to a gene: 9. CDR3 coding DNA: TGTGCCAGCATCATAGCCACTAGCGGGAGAAATGAGCAGTTCTTC. Encoded protein: CASIIATSGRNEQFF.

This clone was recorded once. The CDR3 DNA reads TGTGCCAGCAGCTCAGATAGCGGTCGGGAGCAGTTCTTC. Translation: CASSSDSGREQFF. The chain carries TRBV7-9 and TRBJ2-1; D may be TRBD2 (6 bases). This CDR3 comprises 13 residues. Trimming cost V 4 bases and J 10 bases, with 14 bases left between them. Germline V gives CDR1 SEHNR, CDR2 FQNEAQ (reference sequence).

The CDR3: CATSRLAGAGADTQYF. The CDR3 region has the DNA TGTGCCACCAGCAGACTAGCGGGGGCGGGGGCAGATACGCAGTATTTT. The rearrangement uses TRBV15 and TRBJ2-3; 10 nucleotides match TRBD2. There are 16 residues in the CDR3. CDR1 is LNHNV and CDR2 is YYDKDF in the germline V gene (reference sequence). V dropped 2 bases and J dropped 4; count of bases not matched to a gene: 6. Full variable domain (outside the CDR3, taken from reference TRBV15 and TRBJ2-3): DAMVIQNPRYQVTQFGKPVTLSCSQTLNHNVMYWYQQKSSQAPKLLFHYYDKDFNNEADTPDNFQSRRPNTSFCFLDIRSPGLGDTAMYLCATSRLAGAGADTQYFGPGTRLTVL.

The chain is built from TRBV6-5 and TRBJ2-1; possible D gene TRBD1, 6 bases. Germline V gene data show CDR1 as MNHEY and CDR2 as SVGAGI. The CDR3 runs 15 residues. Trimming left V 0 bases short and J 3 bases short, with 9 bases between. The CDR3 reads CASSYSWTDYNEQFF. CDR3 nucleotide sequence: TGTGCCAGCAGTTACTCTTGGACAGACTACAATGAGCAGTTCTTC.

V usage is TRBV9 and J usage is TRBJ2-1; 12 bases align to TRBD2. The CDR3 is 15 residues long. The J segment lost 5 bases and the V segment lost 0 bases, leaving 0 bases of the junction unmatched. Germline V gene sequence: CDR1 SGDLS, CDR2 YYNGEE. The CDR3 DNA reads as TGTGCCAGCAGCGTAGGGACTAGCGGGAACAATGAGCAGTTCTTC. Translated, it gives CASSVGTSGNNEQFF.

The chain links TRBV28 to TRBJ2-7; D unresolved. The V end lost 2 bases, the J end lost 3 bases, and 2 bases lay between the germline ends. This CDR3 is 11 amino acids long. The germline V gene has CDR1 MDHEN and CDR2 SYDVKM. This CDR3 is CASSLRYEQYF. CDR3 sequence (DNA): TGTGCCAGCAGTTTACGCTACGAGCAGTACTTC.

The chain is built from TRBV4-1 and TRBJ1-5; D gene unclear. This CDR3 has 16 residues. V was pared by 0 bases and J by 2 bases, with 11 bases between. Germline CDR1 reads MGHRA; CDR2 reads YSYEKL. For the CDR3, the DNA is TGCGCCAGCAGCCAAGATCTGCAGGCCCGCAATCAGCCCCAGCATTTT. This codes for CASSQDLQARNQPQHF.

The chain combines TRBV9 with TRBJ2-7; 11 positions match TRBD1. The CDR3 length is 14 residues. Germline V gene sequence: CDR1 SGDLS, CDR2 YYNGEE. The trim removed 2 bases at V and 5 bases at J, leaving 3 bases unmatched. The CDR3 nucleotides read TGTGCCAGCAGCGTCGGACAGGGGGCAGACGAGCAGTACTTC. Its translation: CASSVGQGADEQYF.

The chain uses TRBV6-5 and TRBJ1-2, with 7 nucleotides matching TRBD1. Germline V gene sequence: CDR1 MNHEY, CDR2 SVGAGI. The CDR3 consists of 15 residues. Trimming removed 5 bases from V and 0 bases from J; junction bases left unmatched: 6. The CDR3 sequence is CASSPTGKTNYGYTF. As DNA, the CDR3 is TGTGCCAGCAGTCCGACAGGGAAGACTAACTATGGCTACACCTTC.

The chain carries TRBV9 and TRBJ2-7, with unresolved D. The CDR3 extends over 14 amino acids. Trimming cost V 4 bases and J 4 bases, with 15 bases left between them. Germline V lookup: CDR1 SGDLS, CDR2 YYNGEE. CDR3 in amino acids: CASSPSGVFYEQYF. Written as DNA, the CDR3 is TGTGCCAGCAGCCCTTCGGGTGTGTTTTACGAGCAGTACTTC.

The chain links TRBV28 to TRBJ1-5; 8 nucleotides match TRBD1. The J segment lost 4 bases and the V segment lost 5 bases, leaving 7 bases of the junction unmatched. Per germline, CDR1 MDHEN and CDR2 SYDVKM. This CDR3 has 15 residues. The CDR3 here is CASSLGTGENQPQHF. In nucleotides, the CDR3 is TGTGCCAGCAGTCTGGGGACAGGAGAGAATCAGCCCCAGCATTTT.

The chain combines TRBV10-3 with TRBJ2-7, with TRBD1 identical over 11 bases. The CDR3 loop spans 15 amino acids. V was clipped by 3 bases and J by 7 bases; unmatched bases: 8. Germline V gene lookup returns CDR1 ENHRY and CDR2 SYGVKD. Written as DNA, the CDR3 is TGTGCCATCAGTGAAGGGACAGGGGGGATGATTGAGCAGTACTTC. Translated: CAISEGTGGMIEQYF.

This clone was recorded once. The chain links TRBV9 to TRBJ1-1; 8 bases are a match to TRBD1. Unmatched junction bases numbered 5, after V lost 0 bases and J lost 7 bases. Germline assignment: CDR1 SGDLS and CDR2 YYNGEE. The CDR3 is 14 amino acids. In DNA form, the CDR3 reads TGTGCCAGCAGCGTAGGAGGGGGACAGGTTGAAGCTTTCTTT. Its translation is CASSVGGGQVEAFF.

This clone occurred a few times. The chain has TRBV2 and TRBJ2-7; D perhaps matches TRBD2 (5 bases). Trimming left V 10 bases short and J 2 bases short, with 12 bases between. Germline V gene sequence: CDR1 SNHLY, CDR2 FYNNEI. The CDR3 covers 12 residues. The CDR3 bases are TGTGCCACCCAAAGCGGACCCTACGAGCAGTACTTC. Encoded protein: CATQSGPYEQYF.

In its sample, this clone was seen a few times. This chain links TRBV28 with TRBJ1-1; D not resolved. In germline, CDR1 is MDHEN, CDR2 SYDVKM. Trimming shortened V by 3 bases and J by 5 bases, and 10 bases separated the two germline ends. This CDR3 has 13 residues. CDR3 coding DNA: TGTGCCAGCAGTTTTACTCCGTGGACTGAAGCTTTCTTT. Encoded protein: CASSFTPWTEAFF.

The J gene is TRBJ2-1, the V gene TRBV18; D might be TRBD1 (5 bases). There are 17 residues in the CDR3. The V end lost 6 bases, the J end lost 4 bases, and 22 bases lay between the germline ends. The germline V gene has CDR1 KGHSH and CDR2 LQKENI. The DNA for the CDR3 is TGTGCCAGCTCGCCGACCCACCCAAGGTCAGGGTACAATGAGCAGTTCTTC. This sequence encodes CASSPTHPRSGYNEQFF.

This clone occurred once. The rearrangement uses TRBV28 and TRBJ2-7, with TRBD2 matching 12 bases. CDR1 is MDHEN, CDR2 SYDVKM, per germline. The CDR3 is made up of 15 amino acids. The junction had 6 bases not matched to a gene; V was cut back by 3 bases and J by 6 bases. The CDR3 region is CASSFLTSGRTEQYF. As DNA, the CDR3 is TGTGCCAGCAGTTTTTTAACTAGCGGGAGGACCGAGCAGTACTTC. Based on the CDR3 plus reference TRBV28 and TRBJ2-7, the full variable domain is DVKVTQSSRYLVKRTGEKVFLECVQDMDHENMFWYRQDPGLGLRLIYFSYDVKMKEKGDIPEGYSVSREKKERFSLILESASTNQTSMYLCASSFLTSGRTEQYFGPGTRLTVT.

This chain links TRBV19 with TRBJ1-1, with a possible D match to TRBD1 (5 bases). Deletions cut 3 bases from V and 3 bases from J, with 8 bases between. Germline CDR1 reads LNHDA; CDR2 reads SQIVND (reference sequence). This CDR3 is 13 amino acids long. The CDR3: CASSIDSYTEAFF. The CDR3, as DNA: TGTGCCAGTAGTATCGACAGTTACACTGAAGCTTTCTTT.